The rows below give T cell receptor beta chains drawn from one sample of a study of PD-1 blockade in classical Hodgkin lymphoma. Clones were read by immunoSEQ multiplex PCR, and TCRdb kept only the in-frame ones, dropping some. The top ten clones hold around 8.9% of a sample with roughly 60,000 clones, about 92% of them seen once. Sequencing used peripheral blood mononuclear cells (PBMCs), obtained at baseline. These receptors originate from a human donor with classical Hodgkin lymphoma. Both conserved end residues are part of each CDR3.

V	J	CDR3
TRBV29-1	TRBJ2-1	CSVDGLAGVYNEQFF
TRBV6-1	TRBJ2-7	CASSRDGSILYEQYF
TRBV4-1	TRBJ2-2	CASAKRIGQGNTGELFF
TRBV28	TRBJ1-4	CASSHIRDDINEKLFF
TRBV5-6	TRBJ2-3	CASSTQEGLRATTTDTQYF
TRBV7-9	TRBJ2-1	CASSQSRVSKQFF
TRBV4-1	TRBJ2-3	CASSAGAGWADTQYF
TRBV7-8	TRBJ2-3	CASRFGGDTDTQYF
TRBV19	TRBJ1-5	CASSIERDRANQPQHF
TRBV6-5	TRBJ2-5	CASSYPTGGFVTQYF
TRBV27	TRBJ1-5	CASSSGTGSAQPQHF
TRBV7-9	TRBJ2-1	CASSRPGQGSAYNEQFF
TRBV29-1	TRBJ1-1	CSVRPPFPSNTEAFF
TRBV5-1	TRBJ1-5	CASSLGEANNQPQHF
TRBV7-6	TRBJ2-2	CASSFRTGEAGELFF
TRBV28	TRBJ1-3	CASSSRTSSGNTIYF
TRBV11-2	TRBJ2-5	CASSLDAETQYF
TRBV7-7	TRBJ2-2	CASRLGPNTGELFF
TRBV5-5	TRBJ1-3	CASSPLPQTGNTIYF
TRBV2	TRBJ1-6	CASSDSRSYNSPLHF
TRBV27	TRBJ2-1	CASRGTVYNEQFF
TRBV19	TRBJ2-5	CASKAKGRETQYF
TRBV28	TRBJ2-7	CASSFPTGISPVTYEQYF
TRBV6-6	TRBJ2-3	CASSSWPPTDTQYF
TRBV19	TRBJ1-1	CASSLQAKGTEAFF
TRBV28	TRBJ1-5	CASGTGAENQPQHF
TRBV10-3	TRBJ2-7	CAISEPDRRLYEQYF
TRBV4-2	TRBJ2-3	CASSQEWGLAGEDTQYF
TRBV7-7	TRBJ2-2	CASSQDLAGELFF
TRBV19	TRBJ1-1	CASRAGGPGAFF
TRBV28	TRBJ1-6	CASGPGQGRHSVGSPLHF
TRBV7-2	TRBJ1-4	CASSSTGFNEKLFF
TRBV10-2	TRBJ1-2	CASSETPGVGYGYTF
TRBV19	TRBJ2-7	CASSTSHAGYEQYF
TRBV18	TRBJ2-6	CASSPRADPSGANVLTF
TRBV6-5	TRBJ1-5	CASSFRGGGQPQHF
TRBV19	TRBJ2-7	CASSIQGSYEQYF
TRBV28	TRBJ2-5	CASSLGGRHNF
TRBV7-8	TRBJ2-5	CASSLNGETQYF
TRBV5-1	TRBJ2-5	CASSLVAGRETQYF
TRBV10-2	TRBJ2-2	CAYLSTGSGTGELFF
TRBV7-9	TRBJ2-7	CASSLALGAGYEQYF
TRBV29-1	TRBJ1-2	CSVVTGGGYTF
TRBV10-3	TRBJ2-5	CATGTGERETQYF
TRBV4-1	TRBJ2-7	CASSQVGLAGRSYEQYF
TRBV27	TRBJ1-2	CASSFGPGSIYGYTF
TRBV5-6	TRBJ2-3	CASSGGTSFRADTQYF
TRBV5-4	TRBJ1-1	CASSRANTEAFF
TRBV27	TRBJ2-1	CASSFPPYSGRNNEQFF
TRBV27	TRBJ1-1	CASSLGVGTEAFF
TRBV28	TRBJ1-1	CASRVAFAAEAFF
TRBV7-9	TRBJ2-5	CASSLVSGGYQETQYF
TRBV6-5	TRBJ2-3	CASSYGLTVVDTQYF
TRBV4-1	TRBJ2-1	CASSPYRSSYNEQFF
TRBV6-1	TRBJ1-2	CASDIGQHQSYGYTF
TRBV4-1	TRBJ2-2	CASSQDHNTGELFF
TRBV5-4	TRBJ2-7	CASSLTGLADYEQYF
TRBV13	TRBJ2-3	CASSLGLAADTQYF